Listed here is a single T cell receptor beta chain. The target antigen is unknown. Germline V CDR1 and CDR2: KGHSH, LQKENI. Trimming removed 3 bases from V and 0 bases from J; junction bases left unmatched: 22. CDR3 size: 21 residues. These data belong to a study of graft-versus-host responses after intestinal transplantation. At the level of the study: Each recipient received anti-thymocyte globulin induction, then tacrolimus and steroids for roughly 3 years.

Repertoires were generated with immunoSEQ multiplex PCR, while TCRdb's copy carries only in-frame clones and drops some. This sample has about 81,000 clones; roughly nine tenths occur once, and the top ten carry around 0.35%. The receptor's source is a human donor who received an intestinal transplant. The chain links TRBV18 to TRBJ2-7; 8 bases are a match to TRBD1. The sequencing used unstimulated CD4+ T cells sorted from spleen or lymph node cells, collected before intestinal transplant. The CDR3 sequence: CASSPGAGGPSVGTSSYEQYF. DNA for the CDR3: TGTGCCAGCTCACCTGGGGCAGGGGGCCCCTCGGTGGGAACTAGCTCCTACGAGCAGTACTTC.